This is a list of T cell receptor beta chains from one sample in a study of T cells after yellow fever vaccination. TCRdb called the 5' RACE reads again in MiXCR, with one record for every CDR3 protein. This sample carries about 320,000 distinct CDR3 sequences, roughly 7% of them seen once, and the ten largest clones take over 15%. This specimen consisted of PBMCs, obtained 45 days after the first yellow fever vaccination. These receptors were collected from a man between 18 and 35 years old who received the YFV17D yellow fever vaccine. CDR3s include the opening cysteine and the closing phenylalanine or tryptophan. The D gene is left open where the match is weak. Where a row states a size, it is once, few, many or the class of an expanded clone; other rows omit it.

d_gene,j_gene,abundance,v_gene,CDR3aa,CDR3nt
.,TRBJ2-7,.,TRBV18,CASSLYTISGTSYEQYF,TGTGCCAGCTCATTGTACACGATCTCCGGCACCTCCTACGAGCAGTACTTC
TRBD2,TRBJ2-5,many,TRBV5-6,CASSLGLAGIETQYF,TGTGCCAGCAGCTTGGGGCTAGCGGGGATAGAGACCCAGTACTTC
.,TRBJ2-7,few,TRBV27,CASSDGPQGTYEQYF,TGTGCCAGCAGCGACGGGCCGCAGGGGACCTACGAGCAGTACTTC
.,TRBJ2-7,few,TRBV6-2/TRBV6-3,CASSYSGHSSYEQYF,TGTGCCAGCAGTTACTCCGGACATTCATCCTACGAGCAGTACTTC
TRBD1,TRBJ2-5,many,TRBV7-9,CASSFSGTGRIVQETQYF,TGTGCCAGCAGCTTTTCCGGGACAGGACGGATAGTGCAAGAGACCCAGTACTTC
TRBD1,TRBJ1-4,.,TRBV4-2,CASSQTPGQGAGEKLFF,TGTGCCAGCAGCCAAACTCCGGGACAGGGGGCGGGTGAAAAACTGTTTTTT
.,TRBJ2-2,once,TRBV12-3/TRBV12-4,CASTQSGELFF,TGTGCCAGCACCCAAAGCGGGGAGCTGTTTTTT
TRBD1,TRBJ1-2,many,TRBV5-5,CASTLRVGGNYGYTF,TGTGCCAGCACCCTAAGGGTAGGGGGCAACTATGGCTACACCTTC
TRBD2,TRBJ2-5,.,TRBV9,CASSVETGGGQETQYF,TGTGCCAGCAGCGTAGAAACGGGGGGTGGCCAAGAGACCCAGTACTTC
.,TRBJ1-2,many,TRBV5-6,CASSSGNYGYTF,TGTGCCAGCAGCTCAGGGAACTATGGCTACACCTTC
.,TRBJ2-4,.,TRBV12-3/TRBV12-4,CASTITRDKNIQYF,TGTGCCAGCACCATCACCCGGGATAAAAACATTCAGTACTTC
TRBD1,TRBJ1-6,.,TRBV5-1,CASSYNRGGNSPLHF,TGCGCCAGCAGCTACAACAGGGGTGGCAATTCACCCCTCCACTTT
.,TRBJ2-2,many,TRBV7-2,CASSLTRNSLNTGELFF,TGTGCCAGCAGCTTAACGAGAAACTCCCTGAACACCGGGGAGCTGTTTTTT
.,TRBJ2-1,few,TRBV24-1,CATSGVTGNEQFF,TGTGCCACCAGTGGAGTAACAGGGAATGAGCAGTTCTTC
TRBD2,TRBJ2-1,.,TRBV3-1,CASSQELRGWNEQFF,TGTGCCAGCAGCCAGGAGTTGCGGGGGTGGAATGAGCAGTTCTTC
TRBD2,TRBJ2-1,few,TRBV11-2,CASSLEGAGGPFNEQFF,TGTGCCAGCAGCTTAGAGGGAGCGGGGGGACCCTTCAATGAGCAGTTCTTC
TRBD2,TRBJ2-3,.,TRBV12-3/TRBV12-4,CASSLAGTSGTFTDMQYF,TGTGCCAGCAGCCTGGCCGGGACTAGCGGAACCTTCACAGATATGCAGTATTTT
.,TRBJ2-5,.,TRBV5-1,CASTLLGQETQYF,TGCGCCAGCACCCTACTAGGACAAGAGACCCAGTACTTC
TRBD2,TRBJ2-3,few,TRBV28,CASSPLSSGGRRSTQYF,TGTGCCAGCAGTCCTCTTTCCAGCGGGGGCCGTAGGAGTACGCAGTATTTT
TRBD1,TRBJ2-7,.,TRBV18,CASSRGTGATNEQYF,TGTGCCAGCTCACGGGGGACAGGGGCGACAAACGAGCAGTACTTC
TRBD2,TRBJ2-2,few,TRBV6-1,CASRVLAGGNTGELFF,TGTGCCAGCAGGGTACTAGCGGGAGGGAACACCGGGGAGCTGTTTTTT
.,TRBJ2-4,many,TRBV2,CASSGTGMDIQYF,TGTGCCAGCAGTGGCACAGGGATGGACATTCAGTACTTC
.,TRBJ2-5,many,TRBV19,CASSNPSTGAQETQYF,TGTGCCAGTAGCAACCCTTCGACGGGAGCCCAAGAGACCCAGTACTTC
TRBD1,TRBJ1-5,few,TRBV5-1,CASSLTGVPNQPQHF,TGCGCCAGCAGCTTGACAGGGGTGCCCAATCAGCCCCAGCATTTT
TRBD2,TRBJ2-1,few,TRBV9,CASSVAKTSSPEQFF,TGTGCCAGCAGCGTAGCCAAGACTAGCTCTCCTGAGCAGTTCTTC
.,TRBJ1-2,.,TRBV15,CATSRDQGVDYGYTF,TGTGCCACCAGCAGAGATCAGGGAGTGGACTATGGCTACACCTTC
.,TRBJ2-7,.,TRBV10-2,CASSDHGRLDEQYF,TGCGCCAGCAGTGATCACGGACGCCTTGACGAGCAGTACTTC
.,TRBJ2-7,.,TRBV12-3/TRBV12-4,CASKNGGRYEQYF,TGTGCCAGCAAAAACGGGGGCCGCTACGAGCAGTACTTC